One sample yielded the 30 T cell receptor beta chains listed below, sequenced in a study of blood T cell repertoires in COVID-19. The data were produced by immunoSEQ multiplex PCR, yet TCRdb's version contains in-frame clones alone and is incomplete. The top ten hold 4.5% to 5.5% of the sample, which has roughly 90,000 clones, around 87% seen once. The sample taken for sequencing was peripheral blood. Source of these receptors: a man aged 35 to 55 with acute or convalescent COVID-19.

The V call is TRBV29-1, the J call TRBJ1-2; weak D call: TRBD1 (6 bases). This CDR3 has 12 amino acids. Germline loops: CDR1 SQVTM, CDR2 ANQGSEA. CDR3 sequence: CRARGKGYGYTF. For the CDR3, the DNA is TGCCGCGCCAGGGGCAAGGGCTATGGCTACACCTTC.

The CDR3 reads CASSRGGSGANVLTF. CDR3 bases: TGCGCCAGCAGCCGAGGGGGCTCTGGGGCCAACGTCCTGACTTTC. The genes are TRBV5-1 and TRBJ2-6, with a tentative D call TRBD1 (6 bases). CDR3 length: 15 amino acids. V lost 4 bases to trimming and J lost 0 bases, with 8 bases between them. Germline assignment: CDR1 SGHRS and CDR2 YFSETQ.

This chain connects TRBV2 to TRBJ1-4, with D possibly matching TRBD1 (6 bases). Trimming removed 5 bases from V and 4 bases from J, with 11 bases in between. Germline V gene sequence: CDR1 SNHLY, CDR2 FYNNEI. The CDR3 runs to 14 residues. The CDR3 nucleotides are TGTGCCAGCAGTCCGGACAGTGATAATGAAAAACTGTTTTTT. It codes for CASSPDSDNEKLFF.

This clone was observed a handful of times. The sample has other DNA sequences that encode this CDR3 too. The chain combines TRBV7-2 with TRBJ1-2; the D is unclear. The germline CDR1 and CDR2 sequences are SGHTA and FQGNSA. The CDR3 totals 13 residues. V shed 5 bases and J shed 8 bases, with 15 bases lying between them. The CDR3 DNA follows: TGTGCCAGCAGCCGGGGTGGGATGGGGGGCTACACCTTC. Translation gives CASSRGGMGGYTF.

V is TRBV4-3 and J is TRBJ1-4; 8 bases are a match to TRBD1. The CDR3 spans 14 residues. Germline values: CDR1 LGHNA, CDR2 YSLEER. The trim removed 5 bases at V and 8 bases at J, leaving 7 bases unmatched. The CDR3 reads CASSTSHRGEKLFF. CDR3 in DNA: TGCGCCAGCAGCACTAGTCACAGGGGGGAAAAACTGTTTTTT.

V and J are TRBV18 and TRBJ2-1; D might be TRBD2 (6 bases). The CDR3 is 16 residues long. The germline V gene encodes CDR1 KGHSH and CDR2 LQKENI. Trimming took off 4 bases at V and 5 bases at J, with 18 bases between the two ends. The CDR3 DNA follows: TGTGCCAGCTCACACCTACCGCCGCGGGGAGACAATGAGCAGTTCTTC. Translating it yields CASSHLPPRGDNEQFF.

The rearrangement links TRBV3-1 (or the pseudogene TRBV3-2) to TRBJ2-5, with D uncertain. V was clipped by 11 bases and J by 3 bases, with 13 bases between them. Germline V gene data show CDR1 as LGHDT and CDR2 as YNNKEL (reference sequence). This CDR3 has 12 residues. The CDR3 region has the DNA TGTGCCCAAAGCGAGATCGAAGAGACCCAGTACTTC. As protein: CAQSEIEETQYF.

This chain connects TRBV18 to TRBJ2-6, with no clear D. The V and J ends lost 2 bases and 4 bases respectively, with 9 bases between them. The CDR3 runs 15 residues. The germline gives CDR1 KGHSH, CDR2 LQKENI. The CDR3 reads CASSPEVMGANVLTF. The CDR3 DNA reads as TGTGCCAGCTCACCAGAGGTGATGGGGGCCAACGTCCTGACTTTC.

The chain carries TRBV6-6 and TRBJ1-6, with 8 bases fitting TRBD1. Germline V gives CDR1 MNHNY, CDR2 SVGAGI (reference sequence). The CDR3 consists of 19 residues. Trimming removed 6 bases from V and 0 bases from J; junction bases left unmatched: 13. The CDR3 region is CASSRRPTGASSYNSPLHF. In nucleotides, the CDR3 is TGTGCCAGCAGCCGACGACCGACAGGGGCCTCCTCCTATAATTCACCCCTCCACTTT.

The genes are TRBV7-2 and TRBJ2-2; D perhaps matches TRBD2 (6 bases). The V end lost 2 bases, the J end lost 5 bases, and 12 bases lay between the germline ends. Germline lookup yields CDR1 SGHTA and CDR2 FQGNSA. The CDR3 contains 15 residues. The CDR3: CASSLLTGGTGELFF. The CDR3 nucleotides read TGTGCCAGCAGCTTACTGACTGGGGGGACCGGGGAGCTGTTTTTT.

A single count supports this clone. CDR3 nucleotides: TGTGCCAGTAGCCGGACGGGACTCCCGTCGTCCGGGGAGCTGTTTTTT. This gives the protein CASSRTGLPSSGELFF. The V call is TRBV19, the J call TRBJ2-2, with a weak D call TRBD2 (6 bases). V was trimmed by 6 bases and J by 6 bases, leaving 20 bases between them. Germline-derived CDR1 and CDR2 are LNHDA and SQIVND (reference sequence). There are 16 residues in the CDR3.

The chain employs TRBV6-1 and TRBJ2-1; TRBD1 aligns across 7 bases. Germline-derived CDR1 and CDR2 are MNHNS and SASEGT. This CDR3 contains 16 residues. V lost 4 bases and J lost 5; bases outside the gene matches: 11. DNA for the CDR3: TGTGCCAGCAGTGTACAGGGGATGGGGTTTAACAATGAGCAGTTCTTC. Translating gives CASSVQGMGFNNEQFF.

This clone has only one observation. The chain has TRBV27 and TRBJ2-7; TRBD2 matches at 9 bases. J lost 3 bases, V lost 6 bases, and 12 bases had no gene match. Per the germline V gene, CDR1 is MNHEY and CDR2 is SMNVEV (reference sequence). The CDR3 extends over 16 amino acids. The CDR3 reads CASSRDEREVFYEQYF. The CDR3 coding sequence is TGTGCCAGCAGCCGGGATGAGCGGGAGGTTTTCTACGAGCAGTACTTC.

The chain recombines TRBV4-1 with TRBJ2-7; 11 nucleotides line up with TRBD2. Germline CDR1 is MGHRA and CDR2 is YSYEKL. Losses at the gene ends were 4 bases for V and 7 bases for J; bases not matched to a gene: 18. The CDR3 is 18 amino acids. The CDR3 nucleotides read TGCGCCAGCAGCCCCAAGTGGGCCCCTAGCGGGGGGCCAGGGGAGCAGTACTTC. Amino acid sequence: CASSPKWAPSGGPGEQYF.

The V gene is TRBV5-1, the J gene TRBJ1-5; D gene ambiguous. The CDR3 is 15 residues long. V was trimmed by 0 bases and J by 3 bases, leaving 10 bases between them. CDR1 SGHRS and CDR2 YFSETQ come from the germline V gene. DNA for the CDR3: TGCGCCAGCAGCTTGGTTCCAGGCCCCAATCAGCCCCAGCATTTT. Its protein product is CASSLVPGPNQPQHF.

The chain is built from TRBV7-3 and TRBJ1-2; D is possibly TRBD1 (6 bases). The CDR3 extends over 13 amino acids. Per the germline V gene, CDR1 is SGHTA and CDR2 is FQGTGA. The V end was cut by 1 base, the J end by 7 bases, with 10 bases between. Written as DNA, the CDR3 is TGTGCCAGCAGCTTAAAATCAGGGGTTGGCTACACCTTC. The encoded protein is CASSLKSGVGYTF.

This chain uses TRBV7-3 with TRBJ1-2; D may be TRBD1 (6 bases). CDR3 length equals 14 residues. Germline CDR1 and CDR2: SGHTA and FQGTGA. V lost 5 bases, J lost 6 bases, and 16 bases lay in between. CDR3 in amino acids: CASSPRGLSDGYTF. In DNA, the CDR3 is TGTGCCAGCAGCCCCAGGGGCCTCAGCGATGGCTACACCTTC.

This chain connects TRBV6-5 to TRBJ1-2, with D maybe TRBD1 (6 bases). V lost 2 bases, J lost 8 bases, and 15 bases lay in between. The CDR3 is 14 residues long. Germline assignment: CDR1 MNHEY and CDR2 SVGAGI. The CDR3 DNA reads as TGTGCCAGCAGTTACACTAGGGGGGGCACGGGCTACACCTTC. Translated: CASSYTRGGTGYTF.

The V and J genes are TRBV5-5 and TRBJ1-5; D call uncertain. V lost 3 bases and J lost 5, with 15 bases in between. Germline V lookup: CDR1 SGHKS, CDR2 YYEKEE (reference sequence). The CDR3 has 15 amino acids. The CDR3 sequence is CASSSTSHLDQPQHF. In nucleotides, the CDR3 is TGTGCCAGCAGCTCAACGTCACACCTCGATCAGCCCCAGCATTTT.

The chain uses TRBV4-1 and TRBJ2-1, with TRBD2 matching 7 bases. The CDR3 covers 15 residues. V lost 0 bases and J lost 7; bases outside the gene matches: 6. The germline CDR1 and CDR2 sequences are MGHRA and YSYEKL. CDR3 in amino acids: CASSQDRGVGNEQFF. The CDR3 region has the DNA TGCGCCAGCAGCCAAGATCGGGGGGTAGGGAATGAGCAGTTCTTC.

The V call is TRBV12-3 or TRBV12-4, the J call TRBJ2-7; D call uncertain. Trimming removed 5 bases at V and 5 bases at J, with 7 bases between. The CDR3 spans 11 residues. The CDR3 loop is CASSRVDEQYF. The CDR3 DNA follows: TGTGCCAGCAGTCGCGTTGACGAGCAGTACTTC.

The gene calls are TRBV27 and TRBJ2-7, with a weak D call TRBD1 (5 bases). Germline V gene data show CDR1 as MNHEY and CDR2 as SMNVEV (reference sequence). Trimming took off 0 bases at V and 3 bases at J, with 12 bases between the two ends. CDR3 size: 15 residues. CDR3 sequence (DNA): TGTGCCAGCAGTTTATCGCGGCGGCAGGGCTACGAGCAGTACTTC. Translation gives CASSLSRRQGYEQYF.

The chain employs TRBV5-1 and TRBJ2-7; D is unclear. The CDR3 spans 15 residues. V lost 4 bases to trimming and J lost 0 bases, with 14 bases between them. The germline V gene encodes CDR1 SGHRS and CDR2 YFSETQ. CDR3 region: CASSVDPRSSYEQYF. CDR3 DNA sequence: TGCGCCAGCAGCGTCGACCCGAGGAGCTCCTACGAGCAGTACTTC.

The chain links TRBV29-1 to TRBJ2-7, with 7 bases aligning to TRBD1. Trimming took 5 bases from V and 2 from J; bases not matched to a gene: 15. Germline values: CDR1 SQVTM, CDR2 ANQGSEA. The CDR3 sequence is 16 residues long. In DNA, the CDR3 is TGCAGCGTTCAGGGCCCTGACAGGGATGTCCCCTACGAGCAGTACTTC. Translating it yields CSVQGPDRDVPYEQYF.

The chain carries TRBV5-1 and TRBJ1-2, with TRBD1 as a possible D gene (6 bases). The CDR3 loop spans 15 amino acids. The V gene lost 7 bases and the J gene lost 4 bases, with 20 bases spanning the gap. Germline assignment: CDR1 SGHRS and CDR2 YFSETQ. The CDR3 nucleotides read TGCGCCAGCGTGAGCTTGCCAGGGGTGATCTATGGCTACACCTTC. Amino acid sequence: CASVSLPGVIYGYTF.

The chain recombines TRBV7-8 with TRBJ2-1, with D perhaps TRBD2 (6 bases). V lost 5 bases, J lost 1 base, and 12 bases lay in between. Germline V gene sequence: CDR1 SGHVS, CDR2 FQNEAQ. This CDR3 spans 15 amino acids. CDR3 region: CASSISGESYNEQFF. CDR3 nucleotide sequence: TGTGCCAGCAGCATTTCGGGAGAGTCCTACAATGAGCAGTTCTTC.

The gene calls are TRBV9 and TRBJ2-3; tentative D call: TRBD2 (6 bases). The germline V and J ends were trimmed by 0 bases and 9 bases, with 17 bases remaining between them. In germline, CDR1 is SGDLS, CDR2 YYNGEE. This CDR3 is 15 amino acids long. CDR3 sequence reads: CASSVEALEAGTQYF. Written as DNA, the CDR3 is TGTGCCAGCAGCGTAGAAGCTCTTGAGGCGGGAACGCAGTATTTT.

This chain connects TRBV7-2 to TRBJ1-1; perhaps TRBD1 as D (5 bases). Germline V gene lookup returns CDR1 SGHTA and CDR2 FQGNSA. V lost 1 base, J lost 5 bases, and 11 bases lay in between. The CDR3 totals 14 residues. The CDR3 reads CASSLGGGWTEAFF. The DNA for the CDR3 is TGTGCCAGCAGCTTAGGTGGGGGGTGGACTGAAGCTTTCTTT.

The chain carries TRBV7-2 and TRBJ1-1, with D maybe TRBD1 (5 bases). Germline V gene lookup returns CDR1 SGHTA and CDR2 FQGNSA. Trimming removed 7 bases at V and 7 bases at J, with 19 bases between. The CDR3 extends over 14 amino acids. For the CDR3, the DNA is TGTGCCAGCATCGTTTCGAACTGGGGCCTTGAAGCTTTCTTT. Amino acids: CASIVSNWGLEAFF.

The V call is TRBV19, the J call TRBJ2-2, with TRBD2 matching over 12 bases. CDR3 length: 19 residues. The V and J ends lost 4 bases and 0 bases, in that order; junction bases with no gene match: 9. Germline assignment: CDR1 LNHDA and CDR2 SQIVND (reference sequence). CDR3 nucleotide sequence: TGTGCCAGTAGTACCTCGGGACTAGCGGGCTACGCGAACACCGGGGAGCTGTTTTTT. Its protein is CASSTSGLAGYANTGELFF.